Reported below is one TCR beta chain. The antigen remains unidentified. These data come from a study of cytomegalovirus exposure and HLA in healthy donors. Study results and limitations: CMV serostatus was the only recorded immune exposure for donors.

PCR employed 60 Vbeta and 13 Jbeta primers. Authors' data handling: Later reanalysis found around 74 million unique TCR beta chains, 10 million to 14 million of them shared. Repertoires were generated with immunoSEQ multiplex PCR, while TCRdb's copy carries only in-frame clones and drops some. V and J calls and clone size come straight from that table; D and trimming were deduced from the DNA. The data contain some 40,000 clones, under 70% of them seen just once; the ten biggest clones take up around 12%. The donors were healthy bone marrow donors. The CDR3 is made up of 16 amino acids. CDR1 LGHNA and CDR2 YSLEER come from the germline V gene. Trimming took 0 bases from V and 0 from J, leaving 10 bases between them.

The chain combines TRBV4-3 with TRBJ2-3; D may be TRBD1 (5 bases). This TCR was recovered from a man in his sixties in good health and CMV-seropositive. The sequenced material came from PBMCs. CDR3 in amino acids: CASSQDSGASTDTQYF. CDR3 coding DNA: TGCGCCAGCAGCCAAGATAGTGGGGCTAGCACAGATACGCAGTATTTT.